The entry below gives a single T cell receptor beta chain sequence along with its context. The antigen this receptor binds is unknown. No base quality information exists; no much larger clone differs at one position. This record comes from a study of T cells after yellow fever vaccination (dated 2019 in TCRdb). Looking at the study overall: The SMART-Seq v4 Ultra Low Input RNA kit was used to prepare libraries from fractions with low cell numbers. To follow T-cell clones before and after both primary and booster YFV17D yellow fever vaccination, bulk TCR alpha and beta repertoires underwent longitudinal sequencing. Two healthy male donors, one aged 18 to 29 and one aged 30 to 40 years, made up the cohort. Blood samples were taken at several timepoints before and after primary and secondary immunization, and bulk PBMC replicates and cell subsets were isolated.

Sequencing relied on an Illumina NovaSeq 6000. TCR cDNA was synthesized by 5'RACE template switching, which introduced a universal primer site and unique molecular identifiers. Priming for cDNA synthesis came from both the TCR alpha and TCR beta constant segments. Library amplification used two PCR steps, and the second PCR step added sample barcodes and sequencing adapters. Sequencing of the libraries was done on either Illumina HiSeq 2500 (2x100 bp) or NovaSeq (2x150 bp). Per the source publication's procedure: MIGEC handled demultiplexing of reads and collapsing into UMI consensus sequences, while MiXCR performed V(D)J alignment. Clonotypes responding to the vaccine were identified with edgeR on replicate PBMC samples, with the criteria of FDR below 0.01 and a log2 fold change above 5 up to day 15. Bulk clonotypes were assigned CD4 or CD8 identity according to which sequenced CD4 or CD8 repertoire held them at higher abundance. The public reads were reanalyzed by TCRdb: fastp trimming at Q25, MiXCR alignment, in-frame beta chains only. Identical CDR3 proteins give one entry, which carries the most common genes and DNA. These V and J calls derive from TCRdb rather than the authors' analysis. Recorded for this sample are roughly 350,000 distinct CDR3 sequences; roughly 4.3% of them occurred a single time. The ten largest clones take up approximately 23% of the sample.

The treatment or condition label for this specimen denotes: live attenuated yellow fever vaccine strain. At every blood-draw timepoint, two biological replicates of bulk PBMCs were collected. A standard Ficoll-Paque protocol was used to isolate PBMCs from peripheral blood. TriZol was used to extract RNA from bulk PBMCs, from CD4 and CD8 fractions, and from dextramer-positive and dextramer-negative fractions. Broad study findings and their caveats: Because the study included only two donors, the extent to which the findings can be generalized is limited. After the booster, most of the clones that had expanded following primary vaccination were detected again (96% of CD4 and around 88% of CD8), which suggests that memory was broadly maintained. Compared with the primary T-cell response, the secondary T-cell response was faster but weaker, reaching its peak on day 5 rather than on day 15. A small share of clonotypes occurred in both CD4 and CD8 compartments, likely arising from convergent recombination. Computational filtering was needed because FACS-sorted repertoires could contain abundant contaminating clonotypes from the bulk population.

The CDR3 runs 16 amino acids, cysteine and phenylalanine included. Only the CDR3 DNA stays, 48 bases, in frame from base 1. V is cut by 8 bases and J by 0 bases, and the space between the germline ends is 17 bases. CDR1 and CDR2 are drawn from the germline V gene (reference sequence): SEHNR, FQNEAQ. This sequence originates from a man between 18 and 35 years old who received the YFV17D yellow fever vaccine. The specimen comprised PBMCs, sampled 5 days after the yellow fever booster vaccination. Recombination joined TRBV7-9 with TRBJ2-1; the D assignment is uncertain and may be TRBD1 or TRBD2, with 6 bases supporting each. Here is the DNA: TGTGCCAGCCTTACACCGGGGGCCTCCTCCTACAATGAGCAGTTCTTC. This codes for CASLTPGASSYNEQFF.